The 19 T cell receptor beta chains reported below all come from one sample, sequenced in a study of T cells in Graves' hyperthyroidism and ophthalmopathy. The investigators amplified TCR beta CDR3 regions from RNA transcripts. With the HTBI primer set, the TCR CDR3 went through a first round of RT-PCR. One entry per CDR3 protein, called by TCRdb with MiXCR from the multiplex PCR reads. The repertoire has around 350,000 distinct CDR3 sequences, around a sixth of them found once; the top ten carry 25% to 35%. Sequenced material: blood. The receptors here all came from a woman under 30 with Graves' hyperthyroidism that later progressed to Graves' ophthalmopathy.

In this sample, this clonotype turned up a few times. The chain has TRBV15 and TRBJ2-1, with 11 bases aligning to TRBD2. Germline CDR1 LNHNV, CDR2 YYDKDF (reference sequence). The trim removed 3 bases at V and 8 bases at J, leaving 12 bases unmatched. The CDR3 length is 17 residues. The CDR3, as DNA: TGTGCCACCAGCAGGGGGGTTACTAGCGGGAGTATCTATGAGCAGTTCTTC. Protein sequence: CATSRGVTSGSIYEQFF. Filled out from reference TRBV15 and TRBJ2-1, the complete variable domain reads DAMVIQNPRYQVTQFGKPVTLSCSQTLNHNVMYWYQQKSSQAPKLLFHYYDKDFNNEADTPDNFQSRRPNTSFCFLDIRSPGLGDTAMYLCATSRGVTSGSIYEQFFGPGTRLTVL.

This clonotype appeared a few times. The J gene is TRBJ2-5, the V gene TRBV5-1; a weak D match, TRBD1 (5 bases). Trimming took off 5 bases at V and 2 bases at J, with 13 bases between the two ends. The CDR3 has 14 residues. From germline, CDR1 is SGHRS and CDR2 YFSETQ. CDR3 amino acids: CASRQAFGQETQYF. The CDR3 DNA reads TGCGCCAGCAGACAGGCCTTCGGACAAGAGACCCAGTACTTC. Drawing the rest from reference TRBV5-1 and TRBJ2-5, the complete variable domain is KAGVTQTPRYLIKTRGQQVTLSCSPISGHRSVSWYQQTPGQGLQFLFEYFSETQRNKGNFPGRFSGRQFSNSRSEMNVSTLELGDSALYLCASRQAFGQETQYFGPGTRLLVL.

This clonotype was detected many times. This chain uses TRBV5-1 with TRBJ2-7; 9 bases are shared with TRBD1. V lost 5 bases and J lost 3; bases outside the gene matches: 3. This CDR3 is built from 13 residues. Germline V gene lookup returns CDR1 SGHRS and CDR2 YFSETQ. The CDR3 DNA follows: TGCGCCAGCAGAGGGACAGGGATCTACGAGCAGTACTTC. Translating gives CASRGTGIYEQYF. The whole variable domain, filled in from reference TRBV5-1 and TRBJ2-7, reads KAGVTQTPRYLIKTRGQQVTLSCSPISGHRSVSWYQQTPGQGLQFLFEYFSETQRNKGNFPGRFSGRQFSNSRSEMNVSTLELGDSALYLCASRGTGIYEQYFGPGTRLTVT.

In this sample, this clonotype turned up many times. The chain carries TRBV6-1 and TRBJ2-7; 10 bases agree with TRBD2. Per the germline V gene, CDR1 is MNHNS and CDR2 is SASEGT. This CDR3 has 15 amino acids. The junction had 9 bases not matched to a gene; V was cut back by 6 bases and J by 4 bases. CDR3 protein: CASSALAGDVYEQYF. For the CDR3, the DNA is TGTGCCAGCAGCGCGCTAGCGGGAGACGTATACGAGCAGTACTTC.

This clonotype was recorded a few times. This chain connects TRBV5-6 to TRBJ2-1; D ambiguous. Trimming stripped 3 bases from V and 2 bases from J, with 9 bases between. This CDR3 is 14 amino acids long. Germline V gene data show CDR1 as SGHDT and CDR2 as YYEEEE. CDR3 loop: CASSYSDPYNEQFF. The CDR3 nucleotides read TGTGCCAGCAGCTACAGTGACCCCTACAATGAGCAGTTCTTC.

This clonotype was counted many times. V usage is TRBV3-1 and J usage is TRBJ2-7, with 7 bases matching TRBD2. The germline gives CDR1 LGHDT, CDR2 YNNKEL (reference sequence). Trimming took 8 bases from V and 3 from J; bases not matched to a gene: 1. CDR3 size: 11 residues. Here the CDR3 DNA reads TGTGCCAGCGGACTAGTCTACGAGCAGTACTTC. It codes for CASGLVYEQYF.

Details on this clonotype: A read error may be the cause here, since a much bigger clone is one base away. The chain employs TRBV20-1 and TRBJ2-1; 9 nucleotides line up with TRBD2. The germline CDR1 and CDR2 sequences are DFQATT and SNEGSKA (reference sequence). Trimming cost V 2 bases and J 6 bases; bases outside gene matches: 11. The CDR3 covers 16 residues. CDR3 in amino acids: CSARSRGGGAGNEQFF. The CDR3 DNA reads TGCAGTGCTAGATCACGAGGCGGGGGGGCCGGCAATGAGCAGTTCTTC.

A note on this clonotype: The missing conserved phenylalanine or tryptophan at the end of this CDR3 makes a read error likely. This chain uses TRBV4-2 with TRBJ2-5; D possibly uses TRBD1 or TRBD2 (5 bases each). From germline, CDR1 is LGHNA and CDR2 YNFKEQ. The CDR3 has 16 amino acids. The V and J ends lost 4 bases and 2 bases respectively, with 17 bases between them. The CDR3 reads CASSLGAQNRQETQYL. CDR3 nucleotide sequence: TGTGCCAGCAGCCTGGGAGCGCAAAACAGGCAAGAGACCCAGTACCTC.

This clonotype showed up many times. Relative to the germline gene, one junction end is altered; a read error may explain this. The V gene is TRBV7-7, the J gene TRBJ2-1; TRBD2 agrees at 9 bases. The CDR3 has 17 residues. Germline assignment: CDR1 SSHAT and CDR2 FNYEAQ (reference sequence). In DNA, the CDR3 is TGTGCTAGCAGCCCATCTAGCGGGACGAGCTCCTACAATGAGCAGTTCTTC. It yields the protein CASSPSSGTSSYNEQFF.

This clonotype was observed at least ten times. The rearrangement joins TRBV18 to TRBJ1-4; 9 positions match TRBD1. J lost 6 bases, V lost 5 bases, and 16 bases had no gene match. The CDR3 sequence is 18 residues long. Per germline, CDR1 KGHSH and CDR2 LQKENI. The CDR3 loop reads CASSSGQGLQRSDEKLFF. CDR3 in DNA: TGTGCCAGCTCATCAGGACAGGGGCTACAAAGATCGGATGAAAAACTGTTTTTT.

This clonotype has ten or more counts. This chain links TRBV3-1 with TRBJ1-4; a weak D match, TRBD1 (5 bases). CDR1 is LGHDT, CDR2 YNNKEL, per germline (reference sequence). The V end lost 4 bases, the J end lost 6 bases, and 18 bases lay between the germline ends. The CDR3 consists of 16 residues. This CDR3 reads CASSPEVREGHEKLFF. The CDR3, as DNA: TGTGCCAGCAGCCCCGAGGTCAGGGAGGGGCATGAAAAACTGTTTTTT. The entire variable domain, with the rest obtained from reference TRBV3-1 and TRBJ1-4, is as follows: DTAVSQTPKYLVTQMGNDKSIKCEQNLGHDTMYWYKQDSKKFLKIMFSYNNKELIINETVPNRFSPKSPDKAHLNLHINSLELGDSAVYFCASSPEVREGHEKLFFGSGTQLSVL.

Worth noting for this clonotype: This CDR3 is missing its conserved last phenylalanine or tryptophan, likely due to a read error. The DNA is left out, because the CDR3 cannot be placed on it with certainty; the CDR3 is given as TCRdb lists it. The chain's CDR3 is CASSQDLNGAGINEQFS. The V call is TRBV3-2, the J call TRBJ2-1; the DNA was not used to check the table's D call, TRBD1. TRBV3-2 is a pseudogene segment. The CDR3 contains 17 residues when both ends are counted.

There are a few counts of this clonotype. The chain combines TRBV20-1 with TRBJ2-1; possible D gene TRBD2, 6 bases. V shed 6 bases and J shed 13 bases, with 31 bases lying between them. This CDR3 is built from 16 residues. Germline assignment: CDR1 DFQATT and CDR2 SNEGSKA (reference sequence). CDR3 sequence: CSAVYIGAQEGFLQFF. The CDR3, as DNA: TGCAGTGCGGTCTATATAGGGGCGCAGGAGGGTTTCCTACAGTTCTTC.

This clonotype was detected only a few times. J is TRBJ1-5 and V is TRBV4-2; no clear D. V shed 0 bases and J shed 5 bases, with 14 bases lying between them. The germline V gene has CDR1 LGHNA and CDR2 YNFKEQ. This CDR3 has 16 residues. CDR3 in amino acids: CASSQDSPGYDQPQHF. The CDR3 nucleotides read TGTGCCAGCAGCCAAGATTCCCCAGGATACGATCAGCCCCAGCATTTT.

This clonotype has ten or more counts. The chain links TRBV28 to TRBJ2-7; 10 positions agree with TRBD2. The CDR3 totals 18 residues. Trimming removed 7 bases from V and 0 bases from J; junction bases left unmatched: 15. Looked up from germline, CDR1 is MDHEN and CDR2 is SYDVKM. CDR3 sequence: CASTINVLAGAPSYEQYF. In DNA form, the CDR3 reads TGTGCCAGCACAATCAATGTCCTAGCGGGAGCCCCCTCCTACGAGCAGTACTTC.

This clonotype was recorded many times. The rearrangement uses TRBV2 and TRBJ1-2; TRBD1 matches 7 bases. This CDR3 is built from 13 residues. Trimming at V came to 7 bases and at J to 3 bases, leaving 5 bases not matched to a gene. Germline CDR1 is SNHLY and CDR2 is FYNNEI. The CDR3 DNA sequence: TGTGCCAGCAAGGAGGGGGCGGACTATGGCTACACCTTC. It yields the protein CASKEGADYGYTF. Looking up the rest from reference TRBV2 and TRBJ1-2 gives the full variable domain: EPEVTQTPSHQVTQMGQEVILRCVPISNHLYFYWYRQILGQKVEFLVSFYNNEISEKSEIFDDQFSVERPDGSNFTLKIRSTKLEDSAMYFCASKEGADYGYTFGSGTRLTVV.

This rearrangement joins TRBV18 to TRBJ2-6; 8 bases map to TRBD1. There are 17 residues in the CDR3. Germline CDR1 reads KGHSH; CDR2 reads LQKENI. Losses at the gene ends were 8 bases for V and 0 bases for J; bases not matched to a gene: 9. In nucleotides, the CDR3 is TGTGCCAGCACCCTCGGGACAGGCCTCTCTGGGGCCAACGTCCTGACTTTC. The encoded protein is CASTLGTGLSGANVLTF.

The rearrangement joins TRBV12-3 or TRBV12-4 to TRBJ2-2, with TRBD2 matching over 9 bases. This CDR3 comprises 16 residues. Germline trimming cut 8 bases from V and 4 bases from J; bases unmatched to any gene: 11. The CDR3 loop reads CASPTQGLAGTGELFF. The DNA of the CDR3 is TGTGCCAGCCCCACCCAGGGACTAGCAGGCACCGGGGAGCTGTTTTTT.

This clonotype occurred a few times. V gene TRBV6-1 combines with J gene TRBJ2-7, with 10 bases identical to TRBD1. The germline gives CDR1 MNHNS, CDR2 SASEGT. After removal of 7 bases from V and 8 bases from J, the junction contained 11 bases not matched to a gene. CDR3 length: 14 amino acids. The CDR3 spells CASTDGDRGFKQYF. CDR3 DNA sequence: TGTGCCAGCACCGATGGGGACAGGGGCTTCAAGCAGTACTTC.